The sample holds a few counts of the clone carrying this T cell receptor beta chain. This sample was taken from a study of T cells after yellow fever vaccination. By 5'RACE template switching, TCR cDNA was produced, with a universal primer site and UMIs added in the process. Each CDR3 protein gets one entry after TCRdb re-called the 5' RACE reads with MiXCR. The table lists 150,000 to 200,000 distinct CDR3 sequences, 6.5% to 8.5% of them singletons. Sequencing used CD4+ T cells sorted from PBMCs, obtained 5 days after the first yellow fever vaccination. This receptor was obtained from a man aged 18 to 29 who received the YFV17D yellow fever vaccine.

CDR3 in amino acids: CASSLAGSIQETQYF. DNA of the CDR3: TGTGCCAGCAGCTTAGCTGGGTCCATCCAAGAGACCCAGTACTTC. The chain employs TRBV7-2 and TRBJ2-5; no firm D call. In germline, CDR1 is SGHTA, CDR2 FQGNSA. The CDR3 consists of 15 residues. Trimming left V 0 bases short and J 1 base short, with 9 bases between.